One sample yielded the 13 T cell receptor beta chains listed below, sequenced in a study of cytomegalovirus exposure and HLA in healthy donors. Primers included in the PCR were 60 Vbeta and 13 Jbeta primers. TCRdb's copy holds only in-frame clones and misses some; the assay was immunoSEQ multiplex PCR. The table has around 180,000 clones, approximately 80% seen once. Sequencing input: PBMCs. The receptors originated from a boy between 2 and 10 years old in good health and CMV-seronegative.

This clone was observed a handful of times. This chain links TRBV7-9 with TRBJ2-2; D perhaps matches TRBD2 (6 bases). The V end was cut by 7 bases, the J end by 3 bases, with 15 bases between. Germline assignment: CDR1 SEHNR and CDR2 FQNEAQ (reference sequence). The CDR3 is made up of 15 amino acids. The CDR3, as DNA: TGTGCCAGCAACGGCAGCGGGCCTTACACCGGGGAGCTGTTTTTT. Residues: CASNGSGPYTGELFF.

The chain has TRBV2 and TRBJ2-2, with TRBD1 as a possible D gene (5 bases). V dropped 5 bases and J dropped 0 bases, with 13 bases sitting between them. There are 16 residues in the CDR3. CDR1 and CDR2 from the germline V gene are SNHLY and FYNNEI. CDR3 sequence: CASSPPAGTNTGELFF. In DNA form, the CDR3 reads TGTGCCAGCAGTCCCCCAGCAGGGACGAACACCGGGGAGCTGTTTTTT.

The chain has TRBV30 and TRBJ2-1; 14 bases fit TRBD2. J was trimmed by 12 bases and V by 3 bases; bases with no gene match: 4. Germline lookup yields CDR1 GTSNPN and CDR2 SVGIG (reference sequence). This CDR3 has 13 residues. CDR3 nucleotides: TGTGCCTGGAGGATGGGACTAGCGGGAGCGCAGTTCTTC. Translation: CAWRMGLAGAQFF.

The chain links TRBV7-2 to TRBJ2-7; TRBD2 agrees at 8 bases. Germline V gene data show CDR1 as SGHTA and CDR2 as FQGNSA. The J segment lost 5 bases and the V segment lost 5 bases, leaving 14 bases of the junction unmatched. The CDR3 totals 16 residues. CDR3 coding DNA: TGTGCCAGCAGCCCCTCCTGGGCGGGAGGATTGCACGAGCAGTACTTC. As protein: CASSPSWAGGLHEQYF.

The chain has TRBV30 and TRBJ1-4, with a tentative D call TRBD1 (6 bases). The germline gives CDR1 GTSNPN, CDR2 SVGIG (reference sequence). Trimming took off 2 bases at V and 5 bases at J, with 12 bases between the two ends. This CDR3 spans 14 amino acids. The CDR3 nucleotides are TGTGCCTGGAGTATGGGGCAGGGGAATGAAAAACTGTTTTTT. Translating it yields CAWSMGQGNEKLFF.

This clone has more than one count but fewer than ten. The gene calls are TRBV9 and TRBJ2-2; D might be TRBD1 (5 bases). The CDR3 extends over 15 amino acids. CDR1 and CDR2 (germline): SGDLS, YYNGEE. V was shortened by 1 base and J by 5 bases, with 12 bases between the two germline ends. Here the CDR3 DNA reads TGTGCCAGCAGCGTATACAGACAGTTAACCGGGGAGCTGTTTTTT. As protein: CASSVYRQLTGELFF.

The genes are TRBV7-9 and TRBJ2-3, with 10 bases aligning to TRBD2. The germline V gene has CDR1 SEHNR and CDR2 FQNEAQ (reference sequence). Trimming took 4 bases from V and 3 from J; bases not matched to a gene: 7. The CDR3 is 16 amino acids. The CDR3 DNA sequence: TGTGCCAGCAGCTACCAACTAGCGGGATGGACAGATACGCAGTATTTT. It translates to CASSYQLAGWTDTQYF.

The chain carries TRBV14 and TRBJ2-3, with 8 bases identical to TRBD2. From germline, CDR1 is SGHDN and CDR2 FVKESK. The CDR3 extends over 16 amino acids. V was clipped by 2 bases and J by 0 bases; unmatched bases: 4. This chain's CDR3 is CASSQISGASTDTQYF. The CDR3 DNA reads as TGTGCCAGCAGCCAAATTAGCGGGGCTAGCACAGATACGCAGTATTTT.

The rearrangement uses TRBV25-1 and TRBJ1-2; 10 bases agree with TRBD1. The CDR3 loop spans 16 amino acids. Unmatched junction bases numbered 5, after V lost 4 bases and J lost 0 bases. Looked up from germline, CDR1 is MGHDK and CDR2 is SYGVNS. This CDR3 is CASSGQGAYPNYGYTF. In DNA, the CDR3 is TGTGCCAGCAGTGGACAGGGGGCCTATCCTAACTATGGCTACACCTTC.

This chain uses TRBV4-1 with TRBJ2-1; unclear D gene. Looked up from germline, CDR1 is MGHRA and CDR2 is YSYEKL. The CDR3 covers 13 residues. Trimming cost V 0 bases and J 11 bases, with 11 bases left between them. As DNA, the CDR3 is TGCGCCAGCAGCCAAGATGAGGCGACTCAGCAGTTCTTC. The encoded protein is CASSQDEATQQFF.

The CDR3 bases are TGTGCCAGCAGCTTATCACATTTGAACACCGGGGAGCTGTTTTTT. It translates to CASSLSHLNTGELFF. This chain uses TRBV5-6 with TRBJ2-2; D is undetermined. V shed 2 bases and J shed 1 base, with 9 bases lying between them. This CDR3 is 15 amino acids long. Germline V gives CDR1 SGHDT, CDR2 YYEEEE.

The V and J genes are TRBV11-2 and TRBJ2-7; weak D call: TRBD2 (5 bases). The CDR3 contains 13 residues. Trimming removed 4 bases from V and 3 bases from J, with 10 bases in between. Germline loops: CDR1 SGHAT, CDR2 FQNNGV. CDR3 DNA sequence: TGTGCCAGCAGCTCCGGGATCAGCTACGAGCAGTACGTC. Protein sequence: CASSSGISYEQYV.

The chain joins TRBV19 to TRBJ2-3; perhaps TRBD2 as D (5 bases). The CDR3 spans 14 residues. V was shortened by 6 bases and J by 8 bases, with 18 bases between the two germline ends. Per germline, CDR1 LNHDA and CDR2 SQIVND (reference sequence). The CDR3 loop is CASSPGVGFGTQYF. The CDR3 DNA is TGTGCCAGTAGCCCCGGGGTGGGCTTTGGTACGCAGTATTTT.